This T cell receptor beta chain was identified during a study of T cells in localized non-small cell lung cancer. Findings and limits, study-wide: Uninvolved adjacent lung had more T cell clonality than any other tissue, topping tumor. Elevated blood T cell density was associated with longer overall survival.

Germline CDR1 reads MNHEY; CDR2 reads SVGAGI. V trimming: 6 bases; J trimming: 5 bases; junction bases outside the gene matches: 3. The CDR3 has 12 amino acids. Produced via immunoSEQ multiplex PCR; TCRdb's table is partial and in-frame only. Here the sample spans tens of thousands of clones, roughly four fifths being singletons. This clone appeared a few times. Its antigen is not identified. The genes are TRBV6-5 and TRBJ1-2; 7 bases agree with TRBD1. This receptor was identified in a man between 40 and 70 years old with stage II lung adenocarcinoma. Sequencing was performed on PBMCs, taken before any cancer treatment. The CDR3 protein is CASRDREYGYTF. In DNA form, the CDR3 reads TGTGCCAGCAGAGACAGGGAATATGGCTACACCTTC.